This T cell receptor (beta chain) emerged from a study of technical replicates of blood from several donors (dated by TCRdb to 2017 to 2019). The library was obtained by the immunoSEQ multiplex PCR assay. Here the immuneACCESS table is served through TCRdb, limited to in-frame sequences with V and J called. Missing clones are a known gap in these copies; in checked studies unresolved V genes cover under half, and the rest lacks a known reason. Within this sample are 75,000 to 100,000 clones, with over 90% of them counted one time only. The ten largest clones take up about 0.26% of the sample. Of note for this clone: It has no known antigen specificity. No base quality information exists; no much larger clone differs at one position.

CDR1 and CDR2, per the germline V gene, are MDHEN and SYDVKM. The germline V end is reduced by 8 bases and the J end by 4 bases; junction bases left unmatched: 11. Measured from the cysteine to the phenylalanine, the CDR3 is 14 residues long. Only the CDR3 region is kept as DNA, spanning 42 bases read in frame from base 1. Material for sequencing was T cells isolated from PBMCs. The receptor was derived from a human donor in good health. The V and J segments used are TRBV28 and TRBJ2-7; 7 bases in the junction line up with TRBD2. Read as DNA, the sequence is TGTGCCAGCCAGGTAGCGGGCCAGAAGTACGAGCAGTACTTC. Its translation reads: CASQVAGQKYEQYF.